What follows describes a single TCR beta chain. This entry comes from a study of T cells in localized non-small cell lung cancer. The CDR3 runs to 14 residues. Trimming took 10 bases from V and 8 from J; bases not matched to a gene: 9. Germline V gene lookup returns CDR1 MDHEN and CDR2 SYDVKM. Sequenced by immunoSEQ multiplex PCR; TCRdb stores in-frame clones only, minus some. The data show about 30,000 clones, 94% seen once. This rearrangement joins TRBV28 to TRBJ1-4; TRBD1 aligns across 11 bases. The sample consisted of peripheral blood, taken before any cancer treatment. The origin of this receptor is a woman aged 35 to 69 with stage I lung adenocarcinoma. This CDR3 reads CATRTGGLLEKLFF. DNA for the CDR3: TGTGCCACCCGGACAGGGGGCCTCTTAGAAAAACTGTTTTTT.